This is a list of T cell receptor beta chains from one sample in a study of cytomegalovirus exposure and HLA in healthy donors. Libraries were prepared by immunoSEQ multiplex PCR; TCRdb keeps only in-frame clonotypes and omits some of them. The sample records about 96,000 clones, about 70% being singletons. Sequencing was carried out using PBMCs. Receptor source: a female donor in good health and CMV-seropositive. Both conserved end residues are part of each CDR3. D genes are given only for firm matches. Rows may omit the clone size; those that give it use once, few, many or a size class.

CDR3 length: 15; D gene: TRBD1; V gene: TRBV2; clone size: once; J gene: TRBJ2-2; CDR3 DNA: TGTGCCAGCAGGAACCGGGACAGGGGAAGCGGGGAGCTGTTTTTT; CDR3 protein: CASRNRDRGSGELFF
CDR3 length: 14; D gene: TRBD1; V gene: TRBV9; clone size: .; J gene: TRBJ1-1; CDR3 DNA: TGTGCCAGCAGCACTAAGGACAGGGGAACTGAAGCTTTCTTT; CDR3 protein: CASSTKDRGTEAFF
CDR3 length: 18; D gene: TRBD2; V gene: TRBV5-4; clone size: .; J gene: TRBJ2-1; CDR3 DNA: TGTGCCAGCAGCTTGGTGCGGCTAGCGGGTACCTCCTACAATGAGCAGTTCTTC; CDR3 protein: CASSLVRLAGTSYNEQFF
CDR3 length: 12; D gene: TRBD1; V gene: TRBV28; clone size: .; J gene: TRBJ2-7; CDR3 DNA: TGTGCCAGCAGCTCGACAGGGGTGGAGCAGTACTTC; CDR3 protein: CASSSTGVEQYF
CDR3 length: 13; D gene: .; V gene: TRBV7-9; clone size: .; J gene: TRBJ1-1; CDR3 DNA: TGTGCCAGCAGCTTAACAGCGAACACTGAAGCTTTCTTT; CDR3 protein: CASSLTANTEAFF
CDR3 length: 15; D gene: TRBD2; V gene: TRBV2; clone size: once; J gene: TRBJ2-7; CDR3 DNA: TGTGCCAGCAGTCCCACTAGCGCCCTATGGTACGAGCAGTACTTC; CDR3 protein: CASSPTSALWYEQYF
CDR3 length: 14; D gene: TRBD1; V gene: TRBV7-6; clone size: .; J gene: TRBJ2-7; CDR3 DNA: TGTGCCAGCAGCCCGGGACAGGGAGCCTACGAGCAGTACTTC; CDR3 protein: CASSPGQGAYEQYF
CDR3 length: 14; D gene: TRBD2; V gene: TRBV6-5; clone size: .; J gene: TRBJ2-3; CDR3 DNA: TGTGCCAGCCGGGGGACTAGCGGGCCCTATACGCAGTATTTT; CDR3 protein: CASRGTSGPYTQYF
CDR3 length: 16; D gene: .; V gene: TRBV2; clone size: .; J gene: TRBJ1-4; CDR3 DNA: TGTGCCAGCAGTGTGCAGGGGCCCACAACTAATGAAAAACTGTTTTTT; CDR3 protein: CASSVQGPTTNEKLFF
CDR3 length: 15; D gene: TRBD2; V gene: TRBV5-1; clone size: .; J gene: TRBJ2-1; CDR3 DNA: TGCGCCAGCAGCTTGGTAGCGGGAGTACGGAATGAGCAGTTCTTC; CDR3 protein: CASSLVAGVRNEQFF
CDR3 length: 17; D gene: TRBD2; V gene: TRBV5-4; clone size: .; J gene: TRBJ2-3; CDR3 DNA: TGTGCCAGCAGCTCCCTATTGGCTAGCGGGAGCACAGATACGCAGTATTTT; CDR3 protein: CASSSLLASGSTDTQYF
CDR3 length: 13; D gene: .; V gene: TRBV28; clone size: .; J gene: TRBJ2-3; CDR3 DNA: TGTGCCAGCAGTTTACAGGCCACAGATACGCAGTATTTT; CDR3 protein: CASSLQATDTQYF
CDR3 length: 13; D gene: TRBD1; V gene: TRBV5-4; clone size: .; J gene: TRBJ1-2; CDR3 DNA: TGTGCCAGCAGCCCGGGGACAGTTGGCTGGGACACCTTC; CDR3 protein: CASSPGTVGWDTF
CDR3 length: 15; D gene: TRBD1; V gene: TRBV7-9; clone size: .; J gene: TRBJ1-4; CDR3 DNA: TGTGCCAGCAGCCTCGGACAGGGGTTGGACGAAAAACTGTTTTTT; CDR3 protein: CASSLGQGLDEKLFF
CDR3 length: 14; D gene: .; V gene: TRBV18; clone size: .; J gene: TRBJ1-5; CDR3 DNA: TGTGCCAGCTCACCAGGGGGGGCGGGACGGCCCCAGCATTTT; CDR3 protein: CASSPGGAGRPQHF
CDR3 length: 14; D gene: .; V gene: TRBV5-1; clone size: .; J gene: TRBJ1-1; CDR3 DNA: TGCGCCAGCAGCTTGACGGGGGGTTCAACTGAAGCTTTCTTT; CDR3 protein: CASSLTGGSTEAFF
CDR3 length: 14; D gene: .; V gene: TRBV28; clone size: .; J gene: TRBJ2-7; CDR3 DNA: TGTGCCATCGAGTCCGGGACTCCGCCCGGCGAGCAGTACTTC; CDR3 protein: CAIESGTPPGEQYF